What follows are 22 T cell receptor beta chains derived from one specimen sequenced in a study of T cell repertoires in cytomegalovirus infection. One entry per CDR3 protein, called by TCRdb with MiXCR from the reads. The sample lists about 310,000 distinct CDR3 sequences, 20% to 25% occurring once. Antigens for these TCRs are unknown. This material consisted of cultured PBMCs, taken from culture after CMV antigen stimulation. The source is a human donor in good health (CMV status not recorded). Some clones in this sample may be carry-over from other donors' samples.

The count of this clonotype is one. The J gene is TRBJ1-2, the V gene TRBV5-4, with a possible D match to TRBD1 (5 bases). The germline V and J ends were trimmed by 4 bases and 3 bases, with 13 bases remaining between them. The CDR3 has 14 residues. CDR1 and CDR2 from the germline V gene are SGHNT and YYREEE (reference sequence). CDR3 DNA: TGTGCCAGCAGCCGCGGGGGTCAGGACTATGGCTACACCTTC. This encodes CASSRGGQDYGYTF.

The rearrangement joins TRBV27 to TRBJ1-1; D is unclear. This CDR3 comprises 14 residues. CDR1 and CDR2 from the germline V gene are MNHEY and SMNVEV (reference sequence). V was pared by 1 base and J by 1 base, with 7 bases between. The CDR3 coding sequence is TGTGCCAGCAGTTTATTCAGGTCGAACACTGAAGCTTTCTTT. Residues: CASSLFRSNTEAFF.

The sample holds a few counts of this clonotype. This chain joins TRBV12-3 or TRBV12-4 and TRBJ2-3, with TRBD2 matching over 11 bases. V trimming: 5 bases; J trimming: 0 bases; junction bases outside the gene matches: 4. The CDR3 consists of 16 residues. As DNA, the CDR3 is TGTGCCAGCAGTCCGGGACTAGCGGCTAGCACAGATACGCAGTATTTT. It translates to CASSPGLAASTDTQYF.

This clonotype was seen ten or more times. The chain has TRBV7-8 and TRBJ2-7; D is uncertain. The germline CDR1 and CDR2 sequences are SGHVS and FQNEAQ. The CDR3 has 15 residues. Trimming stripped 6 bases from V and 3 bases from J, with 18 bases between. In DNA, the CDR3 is TGTGCCAGCAGTGTTCACCGGACGGCATTCTACGAGCAGTACGTC. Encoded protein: CASSVHRTAFYEQYV.

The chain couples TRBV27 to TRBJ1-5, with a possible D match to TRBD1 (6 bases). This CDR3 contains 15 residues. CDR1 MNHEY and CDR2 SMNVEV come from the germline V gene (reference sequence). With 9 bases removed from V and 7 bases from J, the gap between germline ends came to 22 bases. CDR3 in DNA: TGTGCCAGGATAATACCGGGACACGGACTGCAGCCCCAGCATTTT. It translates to CARIIPGHGLQPQHF.

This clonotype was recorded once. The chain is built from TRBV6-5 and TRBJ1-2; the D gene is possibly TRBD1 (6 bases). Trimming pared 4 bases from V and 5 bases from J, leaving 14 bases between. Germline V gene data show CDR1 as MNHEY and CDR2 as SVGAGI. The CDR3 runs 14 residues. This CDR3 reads CASSWGAGRYGYTF. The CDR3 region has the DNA TGTGCCAGCAGTTGGGGGGCAGGGCGTTATGGCTACACCTTC.

The CDR3 DNA reads as TGTGCCAGCAGCCCCAGGGAGCACTATGGCTACACCTTC. Translated, it gives CASSPREHYGYTF. The J gene is TRBJ1-2, the V gene TRBV12-3 or TRBV12-4; TRBD1 is a possible D gene (5 bases). The CDR3 loop spans 13 amino acids. The V end lost 6 bases, the J end lost 3 bases, and 11 bases lay between the germline ends.

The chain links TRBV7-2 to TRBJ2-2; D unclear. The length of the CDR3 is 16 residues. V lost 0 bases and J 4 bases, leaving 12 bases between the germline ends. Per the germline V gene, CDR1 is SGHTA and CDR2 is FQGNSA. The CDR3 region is CASSLAPPKITGELFF. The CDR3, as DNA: TGTGCCAGCAGCTTAGCGCCGCCTAAAATCACCGGGGAGCTGTTTTTT.

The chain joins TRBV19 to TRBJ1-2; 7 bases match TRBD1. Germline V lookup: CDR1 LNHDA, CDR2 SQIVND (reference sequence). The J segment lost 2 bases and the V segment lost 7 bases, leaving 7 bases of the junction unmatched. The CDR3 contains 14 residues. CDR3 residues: CASTRDRLNYGYTF. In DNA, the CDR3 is TGTGCCAGTACCAGGGACAGACTAAACTATGGCTACACCTTC.

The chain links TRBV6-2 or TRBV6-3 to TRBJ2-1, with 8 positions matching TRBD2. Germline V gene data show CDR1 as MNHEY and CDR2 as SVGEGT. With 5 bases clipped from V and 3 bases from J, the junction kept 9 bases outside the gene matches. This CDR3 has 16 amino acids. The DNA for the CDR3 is TGTGCCAGCAGTCCGGTGACTAGCGAGCACTACAATGAGCAGTTCTTC. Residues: CASSPVTSEHYNEQFF.

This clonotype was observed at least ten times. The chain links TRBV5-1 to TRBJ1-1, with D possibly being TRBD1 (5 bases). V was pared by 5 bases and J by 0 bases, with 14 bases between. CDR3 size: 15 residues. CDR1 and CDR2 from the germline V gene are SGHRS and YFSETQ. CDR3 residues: CASRPVGGMNTEAFF. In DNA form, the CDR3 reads TGCGCCAGCAGACCCGTCGGGGGGATGAACACTGAAGCTTTCTTT.

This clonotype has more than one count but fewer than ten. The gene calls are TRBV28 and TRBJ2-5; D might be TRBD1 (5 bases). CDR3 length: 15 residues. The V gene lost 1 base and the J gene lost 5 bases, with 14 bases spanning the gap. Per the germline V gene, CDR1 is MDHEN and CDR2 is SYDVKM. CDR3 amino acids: CASSLSATARETQYF. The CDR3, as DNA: TGTGCCAGCAGTTTATCCGCGACAGCGAGGGAGACCCAGTACTTC.

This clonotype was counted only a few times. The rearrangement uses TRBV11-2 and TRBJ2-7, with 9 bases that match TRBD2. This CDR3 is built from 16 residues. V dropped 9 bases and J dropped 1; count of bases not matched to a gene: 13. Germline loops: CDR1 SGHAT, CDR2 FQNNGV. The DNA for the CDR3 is TGTGCCAGGACTCCCAGGGCTAGCGGGATATCCTACGAGCAGTACGTC. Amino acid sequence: CARTPRASGISYEQYV.

The CDR3 coding sequence is TGTGCCAGCAGTGGCGGGACAGGTCGTAACTATGGCTACACCTTC. Its protein product is CASSGGTGRNYGYTF. The chain combines TRBV28 with TRBJ1-2, with 8 bases fitting TRBD1. J gave up 1 base and V 5 bases, and 6 bases lay outside the gene matches. Per germline, CDR1 MDHEN and CDR2 SYDVKM. The CDR3 is 15 residues long.

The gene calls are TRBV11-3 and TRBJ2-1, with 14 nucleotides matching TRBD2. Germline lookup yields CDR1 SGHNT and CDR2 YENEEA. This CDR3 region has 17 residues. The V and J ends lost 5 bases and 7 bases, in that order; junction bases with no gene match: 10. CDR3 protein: CASSPVGTSGRGNEQFF. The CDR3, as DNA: TGTGCCAGCAGCCCCGTAGGGACTAGCGGGAGAGGGAATGAGCAGTTCTTC.

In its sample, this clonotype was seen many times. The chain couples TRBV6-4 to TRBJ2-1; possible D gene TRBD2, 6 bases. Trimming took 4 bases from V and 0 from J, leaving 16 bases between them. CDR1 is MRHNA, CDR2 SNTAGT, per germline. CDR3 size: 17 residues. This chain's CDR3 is CASSVDPGGISYNEQFF. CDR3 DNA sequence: TGTGCCAGCAGTGTAGATCCAGGCGGGATCTCCTACAATGAGCAGTTCTTC.

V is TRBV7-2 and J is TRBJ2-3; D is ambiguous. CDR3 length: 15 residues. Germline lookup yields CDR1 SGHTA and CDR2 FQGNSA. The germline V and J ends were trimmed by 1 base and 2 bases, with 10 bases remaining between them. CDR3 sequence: CASSLDLRATDTQYF. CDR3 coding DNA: TGTGCCAGCAGCTTAGATCTGAGAGCCACAGATACGCAGTATTTT.

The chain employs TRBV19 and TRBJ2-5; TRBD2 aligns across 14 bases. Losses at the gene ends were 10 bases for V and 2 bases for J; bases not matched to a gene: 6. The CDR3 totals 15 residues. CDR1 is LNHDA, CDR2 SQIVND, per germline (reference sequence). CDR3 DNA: TGTGCCACCGGGACTAGCGGGAGAAAACAAGAGACCCAGTACTTC. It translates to CATGTSGRKQETQYF.

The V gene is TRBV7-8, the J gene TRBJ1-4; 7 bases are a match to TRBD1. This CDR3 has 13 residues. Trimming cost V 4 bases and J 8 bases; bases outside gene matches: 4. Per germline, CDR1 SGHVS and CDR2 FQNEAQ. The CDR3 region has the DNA TGTGCCAGCAGCTGGGGACAGCTGGAAAAACTGTTTTTT. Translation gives CASSWGQLEKLFF.

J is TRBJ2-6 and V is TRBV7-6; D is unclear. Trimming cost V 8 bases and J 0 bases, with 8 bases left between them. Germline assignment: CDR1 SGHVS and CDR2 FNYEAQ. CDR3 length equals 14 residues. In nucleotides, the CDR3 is TGTGCCAGCGAGAAAGGCTCTGGGGCCAACGTCCTGACTTTC. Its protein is CASEKGSGANVLTF.

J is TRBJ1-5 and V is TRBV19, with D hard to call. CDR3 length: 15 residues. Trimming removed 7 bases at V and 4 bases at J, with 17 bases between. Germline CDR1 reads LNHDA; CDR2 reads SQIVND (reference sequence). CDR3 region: CASTLEDRTNQPQHF. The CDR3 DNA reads TGTGCCAGTACCCTTGAGGACCGGACGAATCAGCCCCAGCATTTT. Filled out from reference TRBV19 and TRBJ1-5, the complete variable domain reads DGGITQSPKYLFRKEGQNVTLSCEQNLNHDAMYWYRQDPGQGLRLIYYSQIVNDFQKGDIAEGYSVSREKKESFPLTVTSAQKNPTAFYLCASTLEDRTNQPQHFGDGTRLSIL.

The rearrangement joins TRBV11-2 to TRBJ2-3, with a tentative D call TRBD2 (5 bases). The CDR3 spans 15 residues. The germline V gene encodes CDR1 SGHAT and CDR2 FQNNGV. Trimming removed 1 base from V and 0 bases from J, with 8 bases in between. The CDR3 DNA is TGTGCCAGCAGCTTAGTGCGCGGGAGCACAGATACGCAGTATTTT. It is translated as CASSLVRGSTDTQYF.